These 21 T cell receptor beta chains originate from one sample sequenced in a study of molecular identifiers for immune sequencing clone quantification. TCRdb ran MiXCR on the PCR reads and lists one entry per CDR3 protein. The sample includes tens of thousands of distinct CDR3 sequences, around 18% seen only once; the top ten take around 1.4%. The sequencing sample was made of naive CD8+ T cells from blood, with Jurkat cell RNA spiked in. Subset defined: FACS-sorted CD8+CD4-CCR7+CD45RA+ naive T cells. These receptors were obtained from a human donor in good health. Some libraries in this study had Jurkat cell RNA spiked in.

The gene calls are TRBV6-4 and TRBJ2-3, with D uncertain. The V gene lost 0 bases and the J gene lost 7 bases, with 8 bases spanning the gap. The CDR3 consists of 13 residues. Germline CDR1 reads MRHNA; CDR2 reads SNTAGT. CDR3 region: CASSDSNPHTQYF. In DNA, the CDR3 is TGTGCCAGCAGTGACTCAAACCCCCATACGCAGTATTTT.

This clonotype was found many times. An end of the junction differs from the germline gene, which may be a read error. In DNA form, the CDR3 reads TGTGCCAGCAGTTACTCGATGGGACTCGTTATTTTT. This codes for CASSYSMGLVIF. This chain joins TRBV6-2 or TRBV6-3 and TRBJ2-2; TRBD2 is a possible D gene (6 bases). CDR1 is MNHEY, CDR2 SVGEGT, per germline. The CDR3 runs to 12 residues.

This clonotype was observed many times. V usage is TRBV4-1 and J usage is TRBJ2-3, with 7 bases that match TRBD1. The germline gives CDR1 MGHRA, CDR2 YSYEKL. The trim removed 5 bases at V and 2 bases at J, leaving 10 bases unmatched. This CDR3 comprises 16 residues. The CDR3 DNA follows: TGCGCCAGCAGCAGCCGAGGGACAGACTCCACAGATACGCAGTATTTT. Protein sequence: CASSSRGTDSTDTQYF.

J is TRBJ2-7 and V is TRBV11-2; no definite D call. Trimming stripped 3 bases from V and 3 bases from J, with 9 bases between. The CDR3 contains 13 residues. Germline loops: CDR1 SGHAT, CDR2 FQNNGV. The CDR3 sequence is CASSLKPIYEQYF. The CDR3 bases are TGTGCCAGCAGCTTGAAGCCGATCTACGAGCAGTACTTC.

The table lists this clonotype with many counts. This rearrangement joins TRBV6-2 or TRBV6-3 to TRBJ2-7; D may be TRBD1 or TRBD2 (5 bases each). V was shortened by 2 bases and J by 1 base, with 9 bases between the two germline ends. The CDR3 sequence is 14 residues long. Looked up from germline, CDR1 is MNHEY and CDR2 is SVGEGT. The CDR3 protein is CASSYDGGSYEQYF. The CDR3, as DNA: TGTGCCAGCAGTTACGATGGGGGTTCCTACGAGCAGTACTTC.

The rearrangement joins TRBV7-8 to TRBJ2-1; possibly TRBD2 for D (6 bases). The V and J ends lost 4 bases and 4 bases respectively, with 14 bases between them. Germline-derived CDR1 and CDR2 are SGHVS and FQNEAQ. The CDR3 loop spans 15 amino acids. The CDR3: CASSSRGRNYNEQFF. CDR3 DNA: TGTGCCAGCAGCTCGCGGGGACGGAATTACAATGAGCAGTTCTTC.

Ten or more counts support this clonotype. The chain combines TRBV27 with TRBJ1-1; 8 positions match TRBD1. The CDR3 is 16 residues long. The germline V gene has CDR1 MNHEY and CDR2 SMNVEV (reference sequence). V was pared by 3 bases and J by 5 bases, with 11 bases of the junction left unmatched. This CDR3 is CASSFVYRTGQTEAFF. The CDR3 DNA reads as TGTGCCAGCAGTTTTGTCTATCGGACAGGGCAAACTGAAGCTTTCTTT.

This clonotype was seen only a few times. This rearrangement joins TRBV27 to TRBJ1-1, with D unclear. The germline V gene has CDR1 MNHEY and CDR2 SMNVEV (reference sequence). The CDR3 is made up of 13 amino acids. V dropped 2 bases and J dropped 1 base, with 5 bases sitting between them. CDR3 amino acids: CASSLIGNTEAFF. In DNA form, the CDR3 reads TGTGCCAGCAGTTTAATCGGGAACACTGAAGCTTTCTTT.

This clonotype was detected only a few times. The chain has TRBV20-1 and TRBJ2-7; 14 positions match TRBD2. The CDR3 is made up of 19 amino acids. Germline V gene lookup returns CDR1 DFQATT and CDR2 SNEGSKA (reference sequence). The V segment lost 3 bases and the J segment 0 bases; nucleotides outside the gene matches: 13. This CDR3 reads CSASAIPGLAGVVSYEQYF. In DNA form, the CDR3 reads TGCAGTGCTAGTGCAATACCGGGACTAGCGGGAGTAGTCTCCTACGAGCAGTACTTC.

Note on this clonotype: Given a much more abundant clone one base away, this may be a read error. A read error is likely, as this CDR3 ends without the conserved phenylalanine or tryptophan. The chain recombines TRBV27 with TRBJ1-1; weak D call: TRBD1 (5 bases). V shed 9 bases and J shed 4 bases, with 15 bases lying between them. The CDR3 extends over 13 amino acids. CDR1 MNHEY and CDR2 SMNVEV come from the germline V gene (reference sequence). Written as DNA, the CDR3 is TGTGCCAGTTCCTCGGGGGTTTTCACTGAAGCTTTCTCT. Protein product: CASSSGVFTEAFS.

Ten or more counts support this clonotype. The rearrangement links TRBV14 to TRBJ2-2, with TRBD1 identical over 10 bases. Germline trimming cut 3 bases from V and 0 bases from J; bases unmatched to any gene: 4. The CDR3 consists of 17 residues. Germline-derived CDR1 and CDR2 are SGHDN and FVKESK. DNA for the CDR3: TGTGCCAGCAGCCACCGACAGGGGGCTACGAACACCGGGGAGCTGTTTTTT. Its protein product is CASSHRQGATNTGELFF.

Concerning this clonotype: This may arise from a read error, as a much more abundant clone is one base away. The chain has TRBV10-2 and TRBJ1-4; D perhaps matches TRBD1 (5 bases). V lost 3 bases and J 6 bases, leaving 23 bases between the germline ends. Germline values: CDR1 WSHSY, CDR2 SAAADI. CDR3 length: 18 residues. In DNA form, the CDR3 reads TGCGCCAGCAGTGAACAACCCCAGGGACGGGGGACGGATGAAAAACTGTTTTTT. Residues: CASSEQPQGRGTDEKLFF.

On this clonotype itself: A read error is likely, as this CDR3 ends without the conserved phenylalanine or tryptophan. This chain links TRBV9 with TRBJ2-1; D uncertain. Germline-derived CDR1 and CDR2 are SGDLS and YYNGEE. V was shortened by 1 base and J by 7 bases, with 15 bases between the two germline ends. The CDR3 consists of 15 residues. CDR3 sequence: CASSVLVGLLNEQFI. The CDR3 DNA reads as TGTGCCAGCAGCGTACTGGTGGGCTTGTTGAATGAGCAGTTCATC.

This clonotype was seen many times. V usage is TRBV6-2 or TRBV6-3 and J usage is TRBJ2-7; 13 nucleotides agree with TRBD2. Germline CDR1 is MNHEY and CDR2 is SVGEGT. The CDR3 is made up of 16 amino acids. J was trimmed by 5 bases and V by 6 bases; bases with no gene match: 10. The CDR3, as DNA: TGTGCCAGCAGCTCTCCGAGGACTAGCGGGAGCCACGAGCAGTACTTC. Protein: CASSSPRTSGSHEQYF.

Details on this clonotype: A much more abundant neighbour one base away suggests this may be a read error. The chain is built from TRBV9 and TRBJ1-3; D gene uncertain. Germline lookup yields CDR1 SGDLS and CDR2 YYNGEE. This CDR3 is built from 16 residues. CDR3 amino acids: CTSSPGYVSSGNTIYF. CDR3 bases: TGTACCAGCAGCCCAGGCTATGTGAGCTCTGGAAACACCATATATTTT.

The table lists this clonotype with many counts. The V gene is TRBV28, the J gene TRBJ1-6, with D perhaps matching TRBD1 (6 bases). Looked up from germline, CDR1 is MDHEN and CDR2 is SYDVKM. This CDR3 is built from 13 residues. V lost 5 bases, J lost 10 bases, and 12 bases lay in between. CDR3 sequence reads: CASSVQGFSPLHF. The CDR3 bases are TGTGCCAGCAGTGTCCAGGGGTTCTCACCCCTCCACTTT. The full variable domain, with the rest looked up from reference TRBV28 and TRBJ1-6, is DVKVTQSSRYLVKRTGEKVFLECVQDMDHENMFWYRQDPGLGLRLIYFSYDVKMKEKGDIPEGYSVSREKKERFSLILESASTNQTSMYLCASSVQGFSPLHFGNGTRLTVT.

The chain has TRBV11-3 and TRBJ2-3; D is unclear. V was trimmed by 5 bases and J by 5 bases, leaving 14 bases between them. This CDR3 has 14 residues. Germline V CDR1 and CDR2: SGHNT, YENEEA. CDR3 protein: CASSPAFLEDTQYF. CDR3 sequence (DNA): TGTGCCAGCAGCCCAGCTTTCCTCGAAGATACGCAGTATTTT.

The sample holds many counts of this clonotype. This chain joins TRBV7-9 and TRBJ2-7, with 9 nucleotides matching TRBD2. J lost 4 bases, V lost 3 bases, and 4 bases had no gene match. From germline, CDR1 is SEHNR and CDR2 FQNEAQ (reference sequence). The CDR3 runs to 14 residues. The CDR3 is CASSFSSGMYEQYF. CDR3 nucleotides: TGTGCCAGCAGCTTCTCTAGCGGGATGTACGAGCAGTACTTC.

This clonotype came up many times. The chain uses TRBV29-1 and TRBJ2-5; TRBD2 agrees at 7 bases. V was pared by 2 bases and J by 4 bases, with 13 bases of the junction left unmatched. The length of the CDR3 is 16 residues. Germline V gene lookup returns CDR1 SQVTM and CDR2 ANQGSEA. CDR3 in DNA: TGCAGCGTTGAACCCGTAGCAGGGAGGGTTGGAGAGACCCAGTACTTC. Protein sequence: CSVEPVAGRVGETQYF.

This clonotype was recorded at least ten times. The genes are TRBV5-1 and TRBJ2-1; TRBD2 agrees at 9 bases. With V trimmed by 7 bases and J by 4 bases, 6 bases remained unmatched. The germline V gene encodes CDR1 SGHRS and CDR2 YFSETQ. This CDR3 region has 14 residues. The CDR3 DNA is TGCGCCAGCTGGTCTAGCGGGATGTACAATGAGCAGTTCTTC. This encodes CASWSSGMYNEQFF.

Points on this clonotype: A much larger clone differs by one base, so this may be a read error. The chain carries TRBV7-6 and TRBJ2-1; the D is unclear. CDR3 length equals 17 residues. Between the trimmed V and J ends, which lost 4 bases and 5 bases, there was a span of 21 bases. Germline CDR1 reads SGHVS; CDR2 reads FNYEAQ. The DNA of the CDR3 is TGTGCCAGCAGCTCCGCGACCCTCTCCTCATCCGACAATGAGCAGTTCTTC. Translating gives CASSSATLSSSDNEQFF.